This T cell receptor beta chain is from a study of cytomegalovirus exposure and HLA in healthy donors. Study summary: The approximately 120 validation repertoires were reported in a later analysis to have been generated on the same platform as the 500 to 700 first-cohort repertoires. Study observations and caveats: The classifier reportedly diagnosed cytomegalovirus status with high sensitivity and specificity.

Some clones are missing from TCRdb's copy, which holds only in-frame ones; the method was immunoSEQ multiplex PCR. The sample shows some 150,000 clones, approximately 87% of them seen only once. The CDR3 has 12 residues. The V end was cut by 0 bases, the J end by 9 bases, with 8 bases between. Germline V lookup: CDR1 SEHNR, CDR2 FQNEAQ (reference sequence). This clone has a handful of counts. Its antigen is unknown. This chain links TRBV7-9 with TRBJ1-2; the D gene is possibly TRBD1 (6 bases). This clonotype was obtained from a woman in her 30s in good health and CMV-seronegative. The sample was PBMCs. The CDR3 DNA is TGTGCCAGCAGCTTAGCGGACAGACGCTACACCTTC. Translated: CASSLADRRYTF.